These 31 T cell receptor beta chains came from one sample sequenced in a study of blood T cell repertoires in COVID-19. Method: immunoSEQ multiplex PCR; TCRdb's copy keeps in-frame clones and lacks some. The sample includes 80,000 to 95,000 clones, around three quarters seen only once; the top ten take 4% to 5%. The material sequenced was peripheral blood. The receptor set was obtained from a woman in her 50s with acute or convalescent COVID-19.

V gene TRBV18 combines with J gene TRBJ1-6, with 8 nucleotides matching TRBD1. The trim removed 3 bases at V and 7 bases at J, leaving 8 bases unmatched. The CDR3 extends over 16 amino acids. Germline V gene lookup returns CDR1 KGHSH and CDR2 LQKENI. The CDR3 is CASSPAPGTGNSPLHF. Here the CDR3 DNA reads TGTGCCAGCTCACCTGCCCCTGGGACAGGCAATTCACCCCTCCACTTT.

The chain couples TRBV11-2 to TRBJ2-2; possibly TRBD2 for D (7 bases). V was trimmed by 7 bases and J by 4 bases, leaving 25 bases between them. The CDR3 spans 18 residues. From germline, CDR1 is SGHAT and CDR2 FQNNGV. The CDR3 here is CASTLGGSWGGLTGELFF. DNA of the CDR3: TGTGCCAGCACCCTGGGAGGGTCGTGGGGGGGCCTCACCGGGGAGCTGTTTTTT.

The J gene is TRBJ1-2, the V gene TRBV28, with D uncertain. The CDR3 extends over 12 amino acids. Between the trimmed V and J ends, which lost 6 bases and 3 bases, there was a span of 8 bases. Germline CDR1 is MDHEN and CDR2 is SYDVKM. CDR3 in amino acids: CASRRQDYGYTF. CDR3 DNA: TGTGCCAGCAGGAGACAAGACTATGGCTACACCTTC.

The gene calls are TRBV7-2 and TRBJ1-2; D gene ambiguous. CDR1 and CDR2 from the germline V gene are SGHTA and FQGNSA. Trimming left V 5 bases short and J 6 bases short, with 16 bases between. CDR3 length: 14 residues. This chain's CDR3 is CASSTSHSGDGYTF. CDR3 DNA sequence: TGTGCCAGCAGCACTAGCCACAGCGGCGATGGCTACACCTTC. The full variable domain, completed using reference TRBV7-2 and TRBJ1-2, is GAGVSQSPSNKVTEKGKDVELRCDPISGHTALYWYRQSLGQGLEFLIYFQGNSAPDKSGLPSDRFSAERTGGSVSTLTIQRTQQEDSAVYLCASSTSHSGDGYTFGSGTRLTVV.

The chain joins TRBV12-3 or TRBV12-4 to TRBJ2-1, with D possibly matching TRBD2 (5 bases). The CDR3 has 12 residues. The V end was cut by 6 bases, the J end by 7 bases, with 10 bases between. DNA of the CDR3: TGTGCCAGCAGGGAACTAGGGAATGAGCAGTTCTTC. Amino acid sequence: CASRELGNEQFF.

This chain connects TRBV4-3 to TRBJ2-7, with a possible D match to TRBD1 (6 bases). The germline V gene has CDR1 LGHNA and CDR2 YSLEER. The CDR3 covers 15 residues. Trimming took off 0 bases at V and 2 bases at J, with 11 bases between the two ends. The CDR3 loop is CASSQDRAGAYEQYF. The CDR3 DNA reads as TGCGCCAGCAGCCAAGATAGAGCAGGGGCCTACGAGCAGTACTTC.

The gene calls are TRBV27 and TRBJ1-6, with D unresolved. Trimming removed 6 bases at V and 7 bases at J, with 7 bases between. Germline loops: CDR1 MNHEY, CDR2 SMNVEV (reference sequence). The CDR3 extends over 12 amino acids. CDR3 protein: CASSRGNSPLHF. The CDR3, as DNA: TGTGCCAGCAGCCGAGGGAATTCACCCCTCCACTTT.

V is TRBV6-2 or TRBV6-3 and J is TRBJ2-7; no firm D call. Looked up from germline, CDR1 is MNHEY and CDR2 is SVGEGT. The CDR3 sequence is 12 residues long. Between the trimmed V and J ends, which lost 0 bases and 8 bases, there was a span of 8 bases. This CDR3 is CASSYSRLQQYF. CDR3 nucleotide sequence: TGTGCCAGCAGTTACTCGAGACTCCAGCAGTACTTC.

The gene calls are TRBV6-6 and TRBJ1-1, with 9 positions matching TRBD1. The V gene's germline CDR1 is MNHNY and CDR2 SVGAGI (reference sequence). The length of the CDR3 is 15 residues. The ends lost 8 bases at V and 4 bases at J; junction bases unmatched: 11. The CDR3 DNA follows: TGTGCCAGCGTTTTGGGACAGGGAATGAGCACTGAAGCTTTCTTT. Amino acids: CASVLGQGMSTEAFF.

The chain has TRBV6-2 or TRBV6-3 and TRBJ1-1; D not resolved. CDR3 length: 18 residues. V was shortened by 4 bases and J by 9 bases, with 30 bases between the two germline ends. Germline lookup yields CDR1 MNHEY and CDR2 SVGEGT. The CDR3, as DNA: TGTGCCAGCAGTTTTCGAGAGGAAACCCCCTCAATTTTGGAGCAAGCTTTCTTT. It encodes CASSFREETPSILEQAFF.

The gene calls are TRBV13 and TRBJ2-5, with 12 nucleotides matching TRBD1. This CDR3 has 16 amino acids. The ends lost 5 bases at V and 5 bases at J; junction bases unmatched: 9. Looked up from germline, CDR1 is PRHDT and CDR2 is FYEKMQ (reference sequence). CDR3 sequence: CASSLSGTGGRETQYF. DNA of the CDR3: TGTGCCAGCAGCCTCTCCGGGACAGGGGGCAGGGAGACCCAGTACTTC.

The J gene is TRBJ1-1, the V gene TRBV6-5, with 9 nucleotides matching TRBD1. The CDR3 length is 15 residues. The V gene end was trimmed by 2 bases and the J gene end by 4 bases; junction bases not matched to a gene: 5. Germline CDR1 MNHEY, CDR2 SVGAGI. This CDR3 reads CASSYVRQGGTEAFF. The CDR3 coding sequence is TGTGCCAGCAGTTACGTGCGACAGGGGGGCACTGAAGCTTTCTTT.

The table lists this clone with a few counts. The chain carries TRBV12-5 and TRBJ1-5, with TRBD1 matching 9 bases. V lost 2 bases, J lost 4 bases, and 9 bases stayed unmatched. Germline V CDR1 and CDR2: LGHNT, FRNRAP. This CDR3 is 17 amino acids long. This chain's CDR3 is CASGLPVQGQGNQPQHF. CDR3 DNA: TGTGCTAGTGGTTTGCCCGTTCAAGGACAGGGGAATCAGCCCCAGCATTTT.

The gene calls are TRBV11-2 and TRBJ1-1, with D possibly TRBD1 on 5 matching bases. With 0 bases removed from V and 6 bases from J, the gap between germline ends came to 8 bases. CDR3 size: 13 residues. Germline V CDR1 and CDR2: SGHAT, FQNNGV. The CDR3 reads CASSLDRVSEAFF. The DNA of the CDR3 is TGTGCCAGCAGCTTAGACAGGGTCTCTGAAGCTTTCTTT.

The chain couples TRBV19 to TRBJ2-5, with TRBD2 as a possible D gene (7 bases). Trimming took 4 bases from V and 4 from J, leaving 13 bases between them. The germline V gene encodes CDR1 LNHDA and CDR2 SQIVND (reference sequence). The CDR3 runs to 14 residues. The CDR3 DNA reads TGTGCCAGTAGTAAGGGGGAGGGAACAGAGACCCAGTACTTC. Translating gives CASSKGEGTETQYF.

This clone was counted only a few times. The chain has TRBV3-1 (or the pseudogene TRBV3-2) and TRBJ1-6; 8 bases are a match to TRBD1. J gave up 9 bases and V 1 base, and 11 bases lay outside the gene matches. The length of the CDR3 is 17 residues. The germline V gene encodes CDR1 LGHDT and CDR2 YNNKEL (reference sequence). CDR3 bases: TGTGCCAGCAGCCAAGGTTGGGACCCCGGACAGGGTTCACCCCTCCACTTT. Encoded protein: CASSQGWDPGQGSPLHF.

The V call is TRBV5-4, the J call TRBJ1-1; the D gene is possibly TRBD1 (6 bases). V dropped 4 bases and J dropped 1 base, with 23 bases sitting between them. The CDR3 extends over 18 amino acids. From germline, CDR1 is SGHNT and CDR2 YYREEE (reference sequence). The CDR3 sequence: CASSRGGSVRWQNTEAFF. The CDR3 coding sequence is TGTGCCAGCAGCCGCGGGGGCAGCGTTCGATGGCAGAACACTGAAGCTTTCTTT.

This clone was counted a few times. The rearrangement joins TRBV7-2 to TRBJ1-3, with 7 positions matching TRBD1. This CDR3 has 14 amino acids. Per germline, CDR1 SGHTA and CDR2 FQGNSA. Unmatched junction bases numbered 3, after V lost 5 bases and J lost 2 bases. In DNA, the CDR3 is TGTGCCAGCAGCCCACAGGGGACTGGAAACACCATATATTTT. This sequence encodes CASSPQGTGNTIYF.

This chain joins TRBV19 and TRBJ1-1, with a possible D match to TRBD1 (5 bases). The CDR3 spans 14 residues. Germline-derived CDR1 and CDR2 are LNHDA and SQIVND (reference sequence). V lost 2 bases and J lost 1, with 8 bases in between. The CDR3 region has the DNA TGTGCCAGTAGTATATCAAGGGGGAACACTGAAGCTTTCTTT. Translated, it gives CASSISRGNTEAFF.

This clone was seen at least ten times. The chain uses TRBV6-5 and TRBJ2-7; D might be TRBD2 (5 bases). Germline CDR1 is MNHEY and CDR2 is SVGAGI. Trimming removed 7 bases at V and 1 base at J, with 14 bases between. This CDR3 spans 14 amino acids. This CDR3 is CASNLRTGSYEQYF. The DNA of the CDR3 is TGTGCCAGCAACTTAAGGACGGGGTCCTACGAGCAGTACTTC.

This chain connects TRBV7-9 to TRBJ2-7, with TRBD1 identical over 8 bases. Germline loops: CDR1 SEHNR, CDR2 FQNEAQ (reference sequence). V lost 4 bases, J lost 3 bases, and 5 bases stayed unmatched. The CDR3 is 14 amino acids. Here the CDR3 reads CASSSSGTGYEQYF. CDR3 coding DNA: TGTGCCAGCAGCTCCTCCGGGACAGGCTACGAGCAGTACTTC.

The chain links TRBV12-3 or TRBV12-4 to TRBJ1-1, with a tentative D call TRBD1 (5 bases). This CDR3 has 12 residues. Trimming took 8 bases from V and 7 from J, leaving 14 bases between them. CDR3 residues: CASGSIRDEAFF. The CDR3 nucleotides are TGTGCCAGCGGATCCATCAGGGATGAAGCTTTCTTT.

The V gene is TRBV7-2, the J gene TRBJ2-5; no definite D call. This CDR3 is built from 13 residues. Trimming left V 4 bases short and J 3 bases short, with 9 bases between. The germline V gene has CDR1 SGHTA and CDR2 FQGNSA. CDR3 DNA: TGTGCCAGCAGCTACTTCGGTGAAGAGACCCAGTACTTC. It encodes CASSYFGEETQYF.

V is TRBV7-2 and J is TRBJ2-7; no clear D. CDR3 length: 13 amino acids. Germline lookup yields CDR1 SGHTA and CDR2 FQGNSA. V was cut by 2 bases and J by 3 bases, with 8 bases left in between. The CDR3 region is CASSLSSFYEQYF. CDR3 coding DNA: TGTGCCAGCAGCTTAAGTAGCTTCTACGAGCAGTACTTC.

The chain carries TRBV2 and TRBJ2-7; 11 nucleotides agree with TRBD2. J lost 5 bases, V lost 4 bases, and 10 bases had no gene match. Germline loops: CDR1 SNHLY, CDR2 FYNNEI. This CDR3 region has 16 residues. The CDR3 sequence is CASSATSGGRRNEQYF. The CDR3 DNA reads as TGTGCCAGCAGTGCCACTAGCGGGGGCCGTCGGAACGAGCAGTACTTC. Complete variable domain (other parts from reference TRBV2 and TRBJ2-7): EPEVTQTPSHQVTQMGQEVILRCVPISNHLYFYWYRQILGQKVEFLVSFYNNEISEKSEIFDDQFSVERPDGSNFTLKIRSTKLEDSAMYFCASSATSGGRRNEQYFGPGTRLTVT.

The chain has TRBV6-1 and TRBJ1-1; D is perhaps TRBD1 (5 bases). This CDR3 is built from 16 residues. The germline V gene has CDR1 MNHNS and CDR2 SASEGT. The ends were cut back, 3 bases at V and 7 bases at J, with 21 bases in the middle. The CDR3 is CASSDGGGLKNFEAFF. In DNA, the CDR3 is TGTGCCAGCAGTGATGGGGGTGGACTAAAAAATTTTGAAGCTTTCTTT.

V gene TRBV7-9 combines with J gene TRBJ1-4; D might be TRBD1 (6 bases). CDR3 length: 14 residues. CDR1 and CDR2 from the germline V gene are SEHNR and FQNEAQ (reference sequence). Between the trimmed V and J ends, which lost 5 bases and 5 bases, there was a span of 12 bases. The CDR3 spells CASSPRGTNEKLFF. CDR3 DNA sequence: TGTGCCAGCAGCCCCAGGGGTACCAATGAAAAACTGTTTTTT.

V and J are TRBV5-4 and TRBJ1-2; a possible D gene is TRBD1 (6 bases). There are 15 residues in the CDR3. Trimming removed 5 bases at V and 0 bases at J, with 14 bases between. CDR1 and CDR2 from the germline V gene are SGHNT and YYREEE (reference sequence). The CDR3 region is CASRPLGTPNYGYTF. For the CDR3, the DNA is TGTGCCAGCAGACCCCTCGGGACACCTAACTATGGCTACACCTTC.

The CDR3 DNA reads TGTGCCAGCAGCCAAGCGGGTAGCATCATGAACACTGAAGCTTTCTTT. Residues: CASSQAGSIMNTEAFF. The chain carries TRBV3-1 (or the pseudogene TRBV3-2) and TRBJ1-1; D ambiguous. This CDR3 is 16 amino acids long. The germline V and J ends were trimmed by 1 base and 0 bases, with 12 bases remaining between them. Germline V CDR1 and CDR2: LGHDT, YNNKEL (reference sequence).

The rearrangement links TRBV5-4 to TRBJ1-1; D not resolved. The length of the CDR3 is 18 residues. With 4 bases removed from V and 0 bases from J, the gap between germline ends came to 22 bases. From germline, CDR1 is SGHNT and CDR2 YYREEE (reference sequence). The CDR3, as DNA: TGTGCCAGCAGCCCTAAGGTCGGGCGAGGGTTAATGAACACTGAAGCTTTCTTT. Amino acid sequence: CASSPKVGRGLMNTEAFF. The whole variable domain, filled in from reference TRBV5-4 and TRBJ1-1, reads ETGVTQSPTHLIKTRGQQVTLRCSSQSGHNTVSWYQQALGQGPQFIFQYYREEENGRGNFPPRFSGLQFPNYSSELNVNALELDDSALYLCASSPKVGRGLMNTEAFFGQGTRLTVV.

The CDR3 DNA is TGCAGCGTTGACCCGAGCCAAGGGGTGGGAGGCTACACCTTC. Translating it yields CSVDPSQGVGGYTF. The V call is TRBV29-1, the J call TRBJ1-2, with D possibly TRBD1 on 5 matching bases. Between the trimmed V and J ends, which lost 3 bases and 8 bases, there was a span of 19 bases. Germline V lookup: CDR1 SQVTM, CDR2 ANQGSEA. CDR3 length: 14 amino acids.